The 19 T cell receptor beta chains in this list originate from one sample, sequenced in a study of technical replicates of blood from a few donors. TCRdb's table, derived via immunoSEQ multiplex PCR, lists solely in-frame clones and lacks some. The sample lists under 75,000 clones; 75% to 90% were seen once. Sequences were obtained from PBMCs. The receptors originated from a human donor in good health. Some clones in this sample may be carry-over from other donors' samples.

The chain joins TRBV28 to TRBJ2-4; maybe TRBD1 (5 bases). Trimming removed 11 bases from V and 5 bases from J, with 13 bases in between. Germline V gene data show CDR1 as MDHEN and CDR2 as SYDVKM. The CDR3 covers 12 residues. The CDR3 DNA is TGTGCCGAGAGCACAGGCCAAAACATTCAGTACTTC. It is translated as CAESTGQNIQYF.

The genes are TRBV7-6 and TRBJ1-4, with TRBD1 matching 7 bases. From germline, CDR1 is SGHVS and CDR2 FNYEAQ. There are 16 residues in the CDR3. V lost 3 bases, J lost 2 bases, and 6 bases stayed unmatched. CDR3 sequence (DNA): TGTGCCAGCAGCTTCGGACAGGCCGCTACTAATGAAAAACTGTTTTTT. This gives the protein CASSFGQAATNEKLFF.

CDR3 region: CASSLGLAGTGELFF. In DNA form, the CDR3 reads TGTGCCAGCAGCTTAGGACTAGCGGGGACCGGGGAGCTGTTTTTT. The chain has TRBV7-2 and TRBJ2-2; 11 bases align to TRBD2. Germline CDR1 and CDR2: SGHTA and FQGNSA. This CDR3 spans 15 amino acids. Trimming cost V 1 base and J 5 bases; bases outside gene matches: 0.

In its sample, this clone was seen once. The chain uses TRBV9 and TRBJ2-7; D is uncertain. V was pared by 4 bases and J by 6 bases, with 11 bases between. This CDR3 spans 12 amino acids. The germline gives CDR1 SGDLS, CDR2 YYNGEE. The CDR3 loop reads CASSSGPGEQYF. The CDR3 DNA sequence: TGTGCCAGCAGCTCGGGTCCGGGCGAGCAGTACTTC.

This CDR3 reads CASSQDTSGSYEQYF. The CDR3, as DNA: TGTGCCAGCAGCCAAGATACTAGCGGGAGTTACGAGCAGTACTTC. V and J are TRBV7-9 and TRBJ2-7; 11 bases are a match to TRBD2. Germline V gene data show CDR1 as SEHNR and CDR2 as FQNEAQ (reference sequence). The CDR3 contains 15 residues. The V gene end was trimmed by 5 bases and the J gene end by 4 bases; junction bases not matched to a gene: 7. Supplemented by reference TRBV7-9 and TRBJ2-7, the full variable domain reads DTGVSQNPRHKITKRGQNVTFRCDPISEHNRLYWYRQTLGQGPEFLTYFQNEAQLEKSRLLSDRFSAERPKGSFSTLEIQRTEQGDSAMYLCASSQDTSGSYEQYFGPGTRLTVT.

The rearrangement uses TRBV2 and TRBJ2-2; 7 bases fit TRBD2. V was clipped by 4 bases and J by 4 bases; unmatched bases: 3. CDR1 and CDR2 (germline): SNHLY, FYNNEI. The CDR3 covers 14 residues. The chain's CDR3 is CASSGGGITGELFF. The CDR3 DNA is TGTGCCAGCAGTGGGGGGGGGATCACCGGGGAGCTGTTTTTT.

This clone has more than one count but fewer than ten. V gene TRBV7-9 combines with J gene TRBJ2-5, with 11 positions matching TRBD2. The J segment lost 1 base and the V segment lost 6 bases, leaving 4 bases of the junction unmatched. Germline CDR1 reads SEHNR; CDR2 reads FQNEAQ (reference sequence). The CDR3 covers 15 residues. CDR3 in DNA: TGTGCCAGCAGTTCCGGGACTAGCGGCCAAGAGACCCAGTACTTC. This gives the protein CASSSGTSGQETQYF. Together with reference TRBV7-9 and TRBJ2-5, the CDR3 gives the full variable domain: DTGVSQNPRHKITKRGQNVTFRCDPISEHNRLYWYRQTLGQGPEFLTYFQNEAQLEKSRLLSDRFSAERPKGSFSTLEIQRTEQGDSAMYLCASSSGTSGQETQYFGPGTRLLVL.

This rearrangement joins TRBV30 to TRBJ2-1, with TRBD2 matching over 14 bases. There are 16 residues in the CDR3. The V segment lost 2 bases and the J segment 6 bases; nucleotides outside the gene matches: 6. The germline CDR1 and CDR2 sequences are GTSNPN and SVGIG (reference sequence). The CDR3 DNA reads as TGTGCCTGGAGTTCTGCCGGGACTAGCGGGAGCAATGAGCAGTTCTTC. This gives the protein CAWSSAGTSGSNEQFF.

The genes are TRBV5-4 and TRBJ2-3; 9 bases line up with TRBD2. This CDR3 spans 16 amino acids. Germline CDR1 is SGHNT and CDR2 is YYREEE (reference sequence). The V segment lost 4 bases and the J segment 1 base; nucleotides outside the gene matches: 7. As DNA, the CDR3 is TGTGCCAGCAGCACCGGGACTAGCCTAGGCACAGATACGCAGTATTTT. Its translation: CASSTGTSLGTDTQYF.

This clone was detected a few times. The chain employs TRBV18 and TRBJ2-7, with 9 bases identical to TRBD2. The germline V gene has CDR1 KGHSH and CDR2 LQKENI. This CDR3 is 18 amino acids long. J was trimmed by 5 bases and V by 2 bases; bases with no gene match: 16. The CDR3 reads CASSPFPGASGTRHEQYF. The CDR3 DNA is TGTGCCAGCTCACCATTCCCCGGAGCTAGCGGGACGCGGCACGAGCAGTACTTC.

J is TRBJ1-1 and V is TRBV9; the D is unclear. V lost 0 bases and J lost 8, with 11 bases in between. CDR1 and CDR2 (germline): SGDLS, YYNGEE. The CDR3 loop spans 13 amino acids. CDR3 protein: CASSVVQTGEAFF. As DNA, the CDR3 is TGTGCCAGCAGCGTAGTCCAGACCGGGGAAGCTTTCTTT.

A single count supports this clone. J is TRBJ1-2 and V is TRBV4-1; 8 positions match TRBD1. V trimming: 5 bases; J trimming: 2 bases; junction bases outside the gene matches: 10. The CDR3 has 16 residues. Germline CDR1 MGHRA, CDR2 YSYEKL. This CDR3 reads CASSVQQGVGNYGYTF. The CDR3 region has the DNA TGCGCCAGCAGCGTACAACAGGGGGTGGGGAACTATGGCTACACCTTC.

The V call is TRBV5-4, the J call TRBJ2-5; 15 nucleotides line up with TRBD2. V was clipped by 3 bases and J by 5 bases; unmatched bases: 8. Germline CDR1 and CDR2: SGHNT and YYREEE (reference sequence). The CDR3 consists of 17 residues. CDR3 sequence reads: CASSSRTSGGAIETQYF. The CDR3 DNA reads TGTGCCAGCAGCTCAAGGACTAGCGGGGGGGCTATTGAGACCCAGTACTTC.

The chain is built from TRBV4-3 and TRBJ1-3; the D is unclear. V was cut by 3 bases and J by 4 bases, with 13 bases left in between. CDR3 size: 15 residues. Germline CDR1 is LGHNA and CDR2 is YSLEER. CDR3: CASSQGYSGGNTIYF. The CDR3 DNA sequence: TGCGCCAGCAGCCAGGGATATTCGGGGGGAAACACCATATATTTT.

V usage is TRBV2 and J usage is TRBJ1-4, with D possibly being TRBD1 (6 bases). There are 12 residues in the CDR3. V was cut by 7 bases and J by 8 bases, with 11 bases left in between. Germline assignment: CDR1 SNHLY and CDR2 FYNNEI. In DNA form, the CDR3 reads TGTGCCAGCATGGGGGCCCGGGAAAAACTGTTTTTT. Translated: CASMGAREKLFF.

The genes are TRBV14 and TRBJ1-6; D gene unclear. The V and J ends lost 0 bases and 10 bases respectively, with 7 bases between them. CDR1 and CDR2 (germline): SGHDN, FVKESK. The CDR3 is 13 residues long. The CDR3 DNA sequence: TGTGCCAGCAGCCAAGATAGGGAGTCACCCCTCCACTTT. Translating gives CASSQDRESPLHF.

The chain couples TRBV14 to TRBJ2-1, with 13 bases that match TRBD2. The V gene end was trimmed by 1 base and the J gene end by 12 bases; junction bases not matched to a gene: 9. The CDR3 has 16 residues. Germline CDR1 reads SGHDN; CDR2 reads FVKESK. The CDR3 loop is CASSQGLAGGPSVQFF. The CDR3 DNA reads TGTGCCAGCAGCCAAGGACTAGCGGGGGGCCCTTCGGTGCAGTTCTTC.

The rearrangement joins TRBV6-4 to TRBJ1-2; 8 bases match TRBD1. The V gene's germline CDR1 is MRHNA and CDR2 SNTAGT. The V and J ends lost 3 bases and 5 bases, in that order; junction bases with no gene match: 11. This CDR3 is built from 16 residues. DNA for the CDR3: TGTGCCAGCAGTGAAGGTCCTCAGGGGGCATTTTATGGCTACACCTTC. It specifies CASSEGPQGAFYGYTF.

This clone was recorded once. The gene calls are TRBV7-9 and TRBJ1-5; 9 bases fit TRBD1. The V gene's germline CDR1 is SEHNR and CDR2 FQNEAQ (reference sequence). The CDR3 is 15 residues long. Losses at the gene ends were 3 bases for V and 4 bases for J; bases not matched to a gene: 4. CDR3 amino acids: CASSLGTGINQPQHF. The CDR3 DNA is TGTGCCAGCAGCTTGGGGACAGGGATAAATCAGCCCCAGCATTTT.